Shown below are 11 T cell receptor beta chains from a single sample sequenced in a study of monozygotic twins with inflammatory bowel disease. Each CDR3 protein gets one entry in TCRdb, which reprocessed the 5' RACE reads and gives no DNA. This sample's table reports some 330,000 distinct CDR3 sequences. Sequenced material: blood. These receptors originate from a human donor with ulcerative colitis or Crohn's disease, or a healthy co-twin of an affected twin (not recorded which).

The J gene is TRBJ2-1, the V gene TRBV6-6; TCRdb gives TRBD2 as the D gene, but with no DNA this cannot be confirmed. CDR3 length equals 11 residues. Germline V gives CDR1 MNHNY, CDR2 SVGAGI (reference sequence). The CDR3 spells CASSYGGLAKF.

J is TRBJ2-7 and V is TRBV28; with no DNA, the TCRdb D assignment of TRBD2 cannot be verified. CDR3 size: 15 residues. Per germline, CDR1 MDHEN and CDR2 SYDVKM. CDR3 protein: CASRGGLAGVYEQYF.

The chain uses TRBV5-1 and TRBJ1-2; TCRdb's assignment of TRBD1 cannot be checked, as there is no DNA. The CDR3 has 14 residues. Germline loops: CDR1 SGHRS, CDR2 YFSETQ. This chain's CDR3 is CASSPVGGTYGYTF.

V usage is TRBV2 and J usage is TRBJ2-1; TCRdb picks TRBD1, but there is no DNA to check that call. The CDR3 has 15 amino acids. Looked up from germline, CDR1 is SNHLY and CDR2 is FYNNEI. CDR3 sequence reads: CASSGTGKYYNEQFF.

This chain connects TRBV28 to TRBJ2-7; TCRdb names TRBD1, which stays unverified in the absence of DNA. There are 15 residues in the CDR3. Germline CDR1 reads MDHEN; CDR2 reads SYDVKM. The CDR3 here is CASRKRQVQFGEQYF.

The V gene is TRBV3-1, the J gene TRBJ2-1; TCRdb outputs TRBD2, but without DNA this stays unchecked. The CDR3 is 16 residues long. Germline V gene sequence: CDR1 LGHDT, CDR2 YNNKEL (reference sequence). CDR3 loop: CASSQSGLAGLDEQFF.

The chain employs TRBV5-6 and TRBJ2-3; as DNA is missing, the TRBD1 call by TCRdb cannot be tested. The CDR3 covers 15 residues. The germline V gene has CDR1 SGHDT and CDR2 YYEEEE. The chain's CDR3 is CASRRGQGAGNTQYF.

The chain recombines TRBV7-2 with TRBJ1-5. The CDR3 has 15 residues. Germline V gives CDR1 SGHTA, CDR2 FQGNSA. The CDR3: CASSLGDAGNQPQHF.

The CDR3 spells CSAEGFQSNTEAFF. The rearrangement uses TRBV20-1 and TRBJ1-1. Germline loops: CDR1 DFQATT, CDR2 SNEGSKA (reference sequence). CDR3 length: 14 amino acids.

The rearrangement joins TRBV5-1 to TRBJ1-1; TCRdb names TRBD1, which stays unverified in the absence of DNA. The V gene's germline CDR1 is SGHRS and CDR2 YFSETQ. The CDR3 length is 16 residues. The CDR3 region is CASSLAPQGVNTEAFF.

This sequence joins TRBV27 and TRBJ1-6. This CDR3 comprises 15 residues. Germline loops: CDR1 MNHEY, CDR2 SMNVEV (reference sequence). CDR3 amino acids: CASSLPDFVNSPLHF.